This T cell receptor beta chain came from a study of spatial heterogeneity in lung cancer. The CDR3 is made up of 13 amino acids. V dropped 6 bases and J dropped 3 bases, with 9 bases sitting between them. The germline gives CDR1 WSHSY, CDR2 SAAADI. Noted time point: sample taken at primary tumor resection. Study findings and constraints: It was found that expanded intratumoral alpha and beta TCR counts tracked tumor mutation counts.

This clonotype was detected many times. Its antigen is undetermined. TCRdb reprocessed the 5' RACE reads via MiXCR and lists one record per CDR3 protein. This table has fewer than 25,000 distinct CDR3 sequences, about 4.3% appearing once. Source: lung tumor tissue, taken at surgery. The chain recombines TRBV10-2 with TRBJ1-5; D may be TRBD1 (5 bases). The clonotype originates from a male donor with early-stage non-small cell lung cancer. The CDR3 DNA follows: TGCGCCAGCAGGGGGGACCTCAATCAGCCCCAGCATTTT. This sequence encodes CASRGDLNQPQHF.